A selection of T cell receptor beta chains follows, all from one sample in a study of long-term antiretroviral therapy in people with HIV. Repertoires were generated with immunoSEQ multiplex PCR, while TCRdb's copy carries only in-frame clones and drops some. This table has some 22,000 clones, roughly 85% appearing once. The starting material was unsorted PBMCs, obtained 4.1 years after starting antiretroviral therapy. These receptors came from a woman aged 40 to 49 with HIV. The CDR3 runs from the conserved cysteine through the conserved F or W. The D gene is left open where the match is weak. Size is omitted from some rows. Given values are once, few, many or a class for expanded clones.

clone size: -
V gene: TRBV5-4
J gene: TRBJ2-1
D gene: -
CDR3 DNA: TGTGCCAGCAGCCCATTCGCGGGGCCGTCCTACAATGAGCAGTTCTTC
CDR3 protein: CASSPFAGPSYNEQFF

clone size: once
V gene: TRBV14
J gene: TRBJ1-4
D gene: -
CDR3 DNA: TGTGCCAGCAGCCGCCTAACAGGGAACGGCGAAAAACTGTTTTTT
CDR3 protein: CASSRLTGNGEKLFF

clone size: -
V gene: TRBV11-2
J gene: TRBJ1-1
D gene: -
CDR3 DNA: TGTGCCAGCAGCTTCACAGGAGAGGAAGCTTTCTTT
CDR3 protein: CASSFTGEEAFF

clone size: -
V gene: TRBV6-1
J gene: TRBJ1-4
D gene: -
CDR3 DNA: TGTGCCAGCAGGGAACGCACAGGGCCGGGTGAAAAACTGTTTTTT
CDR3 protein: CASRERTGPGEKLFF

clone size: -
V gene: TRBV19
J gene: TRBJ2-3
D gene: -
CDR3 DNA: TGTGCCAGTAGTATGGGTGCCGGCGGCACAGATACGCAGTATTTT
CDR3 protein: CASSMGAGGTDTQYF

clone size: -
V gene: TRBV5-4
J gene: TRBJ1-2
D gene: -
CDR3 DNA: TGTGCCAGCACCATCAGGGTAGGCCCAGCTGGCTACACCTTC
CDR3 protein: CASTIRVGPAGYTF

clone size: -
V gene: TRBV6-1
J gene: TRBJ2-4
D gene: TRBD1
CDR3 DNA: TGTGCCAGCAGTGAAGCTCCCGGACAGGGGGCCCGTTTGGACTTC
CDR3 protein: CASSEAPGQGARLDF

clone size: once
V gene: TRBV11-2
J gene: TRBJ2-4
D gene: -
CDR3 DNA: TGTGCCAGCAGCTTAGAACCAGGGGCCAAGGACATTCAGTACTTC
CDR3 protein: CASSLEPGAKDIQYF

clone size: -
V gene: TRBV6-1
J gene: TRBJ2-1
D gene: TRBD2
CDR3 DNA: TGTGCCAGCAGTGAAGCACTAGCGGGGGGGATAACTGAGCAGTTCTTC
CDR3 protein: CASSEALAGGITEQFF

clone size: -
V gene: TRBV2
J gene: TRBJ2-2
D gene: TRBD1
CDR3 DNA: TGTGCCAGCAACATGGCCCAGGGGGCGATCGGGGAGCTGTTTTTT
CDR3 protein: CASNMAQGAIGELFF

clone size: few
V gene: TRBV6-5
J gene: TRBJ1-5
D gene: -
CDR3 DNA: TGTGCCAGCAGTTACGGAGCGGGAAGGGTCCAGCATTTT
CDR3 protein: CASSYGAGRVQHF

clone size: -
V gene: TRBV7-9
J gene: TRBJ1-2
D gene: -
CDR3 DNA: TGTGCCAGCAGCTTAGGAGTCGGGGATGGCTACACCTTC
CDR3 protein: CASSLGVGDGYTF

clone size: -
V gene: TRBV27
J gene: TRBJ2-7
D gene: TRBD1
CDR3 DNA: TGTGCCAGCAGTCGGGACAGGGGGCTCTTGGGCTCCTACGAGCAGTACTTC
CDR3 protein: CASSRDRGLLGSYEQYF

clone size: -
V gene: TRBV7-8
J gene: TRBJ1-1
D gene: -
CDR3 DNA: TGTGCCAGCAGCTTAGCCCAGAACAGTATGAACACTGAAGCTTTCTTT
CDR3 protein: CASSLAQNSMNTEAFF

clone size: few
V gene: TRBV7-9
J gene: TRBJ2-3
D gene: -
CDR3 DNA: TGTGCCAGCAGCTTCGGAGATACGCAGTATTTT
CDR3 protein: CASSFGDTQYF

clone size: -
V gene: TRBV4-1
J gene: TRBJ1-3
D gene: -
CDR3 DNA: TGCGCCAGCAGCCAAGATTTCAGAGGCGGGTGGAATAGCCGTGGAAACACCATATATTTT
CDR3 protein: CASSQDFRGGWNSRGNTIYF

clone size: -
V gene: TRBV27
J gene: TRBJ2-2
D gene: -
CDR3 DNA: TGTGCCAGCAGTATAGCGTACGGGGAGCTGTTTTTT
CDR3 protein: CASSIAYGELFF

clone size: -
V gene: TRBV7-2
J gene: TRBJ2-7
D gene: -
CDR3 DNA: TGTGCCAGCAGCTTATTGGGGACCTACGAGCAGTACTTC
CDR3 protein: CASSLLGTYEQYF

clone size: -
V gene: TRBV4-1
J gene: TRBJ2-4
D gene: -
CDR3 DNA: TGCGCCAGCAGCCAAGATATAGGGGCCAAAAACATTCAGTACTTC
CDR3 protein: CASSQDIGAKNIQYF

clone size: -
V gene: TRBV7-9
J gene: TRBJ1-3
D gene: -
CDR3 DNA: TGTGCCAGCAGCTTAGTACCCAACTCTGGAAACACCATATATTTT
CDR3 protein: CASSLVPNSGNTIYF

clone size: -
V gene: TRBV6-4
J gene: TRBJ2-6
D gene: -
CDR3 DNA: TGTGCCAGCAGTGCGTCTGGGGCCAACGTCCTGACTTTC
CDR3 protein: CASSASGANVLTF

clone size: -
V gene: TRBV7-6
J gene: TRBJ1-2
D gene: TRBD1
CDR3 DNA: TGTGCCAGCAGCTACCGGGACAGGGGCTATGGCTACACCTTC
CDR3 protein: CASSYRDRGYGYTF

clone size: -
V gene: TRBV5-1
J gene: TRBJ2-7
D gene: TRBD1
CDR3 DNA: TGCGCCAGCAGCTCCTGGACAGGCGGTGAGCAGTACTTC
CDR3 protein: CASSSWTGGEQYF

clone size: -
V gene: TRBV6-1
J gene: TRBJ2-7
D gene: TRBD1
CDR3 DNA: TGTGCCAGCAGCCCGACAGGGGCCTACGAGCAGTACTTC
CDR3 protein: CASSPTGAYEQYF

clone size: -
V gene: TRBV9
J gene: TRBJ1-1
D gene: -
CDR3 DNA: TGTGCCAGCAGCGTAGTAGGACACACTGAAGCTTTCTTT
CDR3 protein: CASSVVGHTEAFF

clone size: -
V gene: TRBV7-8
J gene: TRBJ2-1
D gene: TRBD2
CDR3 DNA: TGTGCCAGCAGCTTAGCATCCGGACTAGCGGGTTATGAGCAGTTCTTC
CDR3 protein: CASSLASGLAGYEQFF

clone size: once
V gene: TRBV6-6
J gene: TRBJ1-4
D gene: -
CDR3 DNA: TGTGCCAGCAGTTACCAATCGGGTGCAACTAATGAAAAACTGTTTTTT
CDR3 protein: CASSYQSGATNEKLFF

clone size: -
V gene: TRBV11-2
J gene: TRBJ2-2
D gene: TRBD1
CDR3 DNA: TGTGCCAGCAACTCCATGGGACAGGGAGGGACCGGGGAGCTGTTTTTT
CDR3 protein: CASNSMGQGGTGELFF

clone size: -
V gene: TRBV5-1
J gene: TRBJ1-1
D gene: -
CDR3 DNA: TGCGCCAGCGTGTCGCTCGGGATGAACACTGAAGCTTTCTTT
CDR3 protein: CASVSLGMNTEAFF

clone size: -
V gene: TRBV18
J gene: TRBJ2-7
D gene: TRBD1
CDR3 DNA: TGTGCCAGCTCACCGGGGACAGGGGTCTACGAGCAGTACTTC
CDR3 protein: CASSPGTGVYEQYF

clone size: -
V gene: TRBV5-5
J gene: TRBJ2-7
D gene: TRBD2
CDR3 DNA: TGTGCCAGCACCCCGGGGGGATCCTACGAGCAGTACTTC
CDR3 protein: CASTPGGSYEQYF

clone size: -
V gene: TRBV5-6
J gene: TRBJ1-5
D gene: TRBD1
CDR3 DNA: TGTGCCAGCAGCTCCTGGGACAGGGAAAATCAGCCCCAGCATTTT
CDR3 protein: CASSSWDRENQPQHF

clone size: -
V gene: TRBV11-1
J gene: TRBJ1-1
D gene: -
CDR3 DNA: TGTGCCAGCAGCTTAGAAGGGTGGTTAACTGAAGCTTTCTTT
CDR3 protein: CASSLEGWLTEAFF

clone size: -
V gene: TRBV29-1
J gene: TRBJ1-1
D gene: -
CDR3 DNA: TGCAGCGCGGGAGGAGGGAACACTGAAGCTTTCTTT
CDR3 protein: CSAGGGNTEAFF

clone size: once
V gene: TRBV11-2
J gene: TRBJ1-2
D gene: -
CDR3 DNA: TGTGCCAGCAGCTTAGATCGACGGCCCTATGGGAGAGGCTACACCTTC
CDR3 protein: CASSLDRRPYGRGYTF

clone size: few
V gene: TRBV7-9
J gene: TRBJ1-5
D gene: -
CDR3 DNA: TGTGCCAGCAGCTTAGGGGATCAGCCCCAGCATTTT
CDR3 protein: CASSLGDQPQHF

clone size: -
V gene: TRBV7-9
J gene: TRBJ2-5
D gene: -
CDR3 DNA: TGTGCCAGCAGCTTAGCGGAGACCCAGTACTTC
CDR3 protein: CASSLAETQYF

clone size: -
V gene: TRBV28
J gene: TRBJ2-1
D gene: TRBD1
CDR3 DNA: TGTGCCAGCACTACTCAGGGGGCTTTCTACAATGAGCAGTTCTTC
CDR3 protein: CASTTQGAFYNEQFF

clone size: -
V gene: TRBV27
J gene: TRBJ1-1
D gene: -
CDR3 DNA: TGTGCCAGCAGTTTGTTACAGGGTGGAGCTGAAGCTTTCTTT
CDR3 protein: CASSLLQGGAEAFF

clone size: -
V gene: TRBV5-1
J gene: TRBJ1-2
D gene: -
CDR3 DNA: TGCGCCAGCTCCTCAGGGGCTTCATATGGCTACACCTTC
CDR3 protein: CASSSGASYGYTF

clone size: -
V gene: TRBV25-1
J gene: TRBJ2-7
D gene: -
CDR3 DNA: TGTGCCAGCAGTGAAGGACTCCTACCAGCCTACGAGCAGTACTTC
CDR3 protein: CASSEGLLPAYEQYF

clone size: -
V gene: TRBV19
J gene: TRBJ1-6
D gene: -
CDR3 DNA: TGTGCCAGTAGTATGGCCCCAGGGGTGAATTCACCCCTCCACTTT
CDR3 protein: CASSMAPGVNSPLHF

clone size: -
V gene: TRBV18
J gene: TRBJ1-1
D gene: -
CDR3 DNA: TGTGCCAGCTCACCACGGTTCGCCTCCGCGAACACTGAAGCTTTCTTT
CDR3 protein: CASSPRFASANTEAFF

clone size: -
V gene: TRBV10-3
J gene: TRBJ2-2
D gene: TRBD2
CDR3 DNA: TGTGCCATACCCCATAGCGGGAACGGCGGGGAGCTGTTTTTT
CDR3 protein: CAIPHSGNGGELFF

clone size: -
V gene: TRBV9
J gene: TRBJ1-6
D gene: -
CDR3 DNA: TGTGCCAGCAGTGATCAGACAGGAGCCTATAATTCACCCCTCCACTTT
CDR3 protein: CASSDQTGAYNSPLHF

clone size: -
V gene: TRBV7-9
J gene: TRBJ2-1
D gene: TRBD2
CDR3 DNA: TGTGCCAGCAGCGAAGGGGGACTAGCGGGAGGCGGCAATGAGCAGTTCTTC
CDR3 protein: CASSEGGLAGGGNEQFF